The clone carrying this T cell receptor (beta chain) was seen a few times. What it binds is unknown. TCRdb reanalysed the 5' RACE reads using MiXCR and keeps one entry per CDR3 protein. The sample comprises around 650,000 distinct CDR3 sequences, less than 9% of which are singletons, and 1.6% rests with the top ten. This entry comes from a study of identical twins. Trimming left V 0 bases short and J 6 bases short, with 13 bases between. CDR1 is SGDLS and CDR2 is YYNGEE in the germline V gene. CDR3 length: 14 amino acids. Findings and caveats of the study: Researchers caution that invariant MAIT and iNKT cells could partly confound zero-insertion analyses.

These same records also appear under a second study, on yellow fever vaccine responses in identical twins.

The rearrangement joins TRBV9 to TRBJ2-7; D not certain. The source is a woman younger than 35 in good health. Sample: PBMCs. The CDR3: CASSVGDERTEQYF. CDR3 bases: TGTGCCAGCAGCGTAGGTGACGAAAGGACCGAGCAGTACTTC. The whole variable domain, remainder taken from reference TRBV9 and TRBJ2-7, is DSGVTQTPKHLITATGQRVTLRCSPRSGDLSVYWYQQSLDQGLQFLIQYYNGEERAKGNILERFSAQQFPDLHSELNLSSLELGDSALYFCASSVGDERTEQYFGPGTRLTVT.